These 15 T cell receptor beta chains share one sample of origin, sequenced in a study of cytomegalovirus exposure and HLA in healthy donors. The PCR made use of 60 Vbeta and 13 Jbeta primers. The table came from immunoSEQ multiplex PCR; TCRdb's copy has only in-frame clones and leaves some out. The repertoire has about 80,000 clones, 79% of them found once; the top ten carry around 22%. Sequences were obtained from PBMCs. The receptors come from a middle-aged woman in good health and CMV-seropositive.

The DNA for the CDR3 is TGTGCCAGTAGCCAACAGGGGGAAACTGAAGCTTTCTTT. Encoded protein: CASSQQGETEAFF. The V gene is TRBV19, the J gene TRBJ1-1; the match to TRBD1 covers 8 bases. Looked up from germline, CDR1 is LNHDA and CDR2 is SQIVND (reference sequence). The CDR3 runs to 13 residues. After removal of 6 bases from V and 5 bases from J, the junction contained 5 bases not matched to a gene. Variable domain in full (rest from reference TRBV19 and TRBJ1-1): DGGITQSPKYLFRKEGQNVTLSCEQNLNHDAMYWYRQDPGQGLRLIYYSQIVNDFQKGDIAEGYSVSREKKESFPLTVTSAQKNPTAFYLCASSQQGETEAFFGQGTRLTVV.

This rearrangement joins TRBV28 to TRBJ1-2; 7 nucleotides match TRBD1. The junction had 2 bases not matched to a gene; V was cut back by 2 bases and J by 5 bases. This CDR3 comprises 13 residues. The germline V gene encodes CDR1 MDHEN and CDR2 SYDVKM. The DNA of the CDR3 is TGTGCCAGCAGTTTAGTACAGGGGTATGGCTACACCTTC. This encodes CASSLVQGYGYTF.

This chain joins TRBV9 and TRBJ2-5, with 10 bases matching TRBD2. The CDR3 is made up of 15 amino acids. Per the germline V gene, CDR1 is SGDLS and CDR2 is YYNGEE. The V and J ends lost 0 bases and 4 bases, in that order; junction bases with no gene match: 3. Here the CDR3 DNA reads TGTGCCAGCAGCGTAGCTAGCGGGAGTACAGAGACCCAGTACTTC. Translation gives CASSVASGSTETQYF.

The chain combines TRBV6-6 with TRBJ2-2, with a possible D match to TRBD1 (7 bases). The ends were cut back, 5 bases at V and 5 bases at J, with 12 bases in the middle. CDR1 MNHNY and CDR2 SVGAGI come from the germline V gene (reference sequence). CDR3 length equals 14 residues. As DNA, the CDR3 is TGTGCCAGCAGTCGACAGGGAGGAACCGGGGAGCTGTTTTTT. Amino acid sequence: CASSRQGGTGELFF.

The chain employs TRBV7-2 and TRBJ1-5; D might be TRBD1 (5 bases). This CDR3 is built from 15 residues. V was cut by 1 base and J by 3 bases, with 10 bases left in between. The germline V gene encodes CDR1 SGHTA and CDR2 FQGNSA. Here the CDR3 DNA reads TGTGCCAGCAGCTTAGATAGGACACTCAATCAGCCCCAGCATTTT. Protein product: CASSLDRTLNQPQHF. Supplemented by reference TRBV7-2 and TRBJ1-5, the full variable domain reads GAGVSQSPSNKVTEKGKDVELRCDPISGHTALYWYRQSLGQGLEFLIYFQGNSAPDKSGLPSDRFSAERTGGSVSTLTIQRTQQEDSAVYLCASSLDRTLNQPQHFGDGTRLSIL.

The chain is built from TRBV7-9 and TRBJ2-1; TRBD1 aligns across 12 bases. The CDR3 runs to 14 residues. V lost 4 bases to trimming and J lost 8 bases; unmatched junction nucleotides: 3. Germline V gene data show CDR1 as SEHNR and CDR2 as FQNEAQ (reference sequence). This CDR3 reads CASSSGQGAHEQFF. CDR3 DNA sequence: TGTGCCAGCAGCTCGGGACAGGGGGCCCATGAGCAGTTCTTC.

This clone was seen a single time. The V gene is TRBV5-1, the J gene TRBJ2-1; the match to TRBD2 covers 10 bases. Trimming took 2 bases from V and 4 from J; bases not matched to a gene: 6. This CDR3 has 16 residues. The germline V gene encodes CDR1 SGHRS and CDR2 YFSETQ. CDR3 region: CASSLPSGGTYNEQFF. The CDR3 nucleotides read TGCGCCAGCAGCTTACCTAGCGGGGGAACGTACAATGAGCAGTTCTTC.

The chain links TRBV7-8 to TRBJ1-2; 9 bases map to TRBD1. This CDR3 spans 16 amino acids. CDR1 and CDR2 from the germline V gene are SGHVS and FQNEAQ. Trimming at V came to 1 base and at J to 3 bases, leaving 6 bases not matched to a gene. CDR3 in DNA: TGTGCCAGCAGCTTAGTTTACAGGGGGCTGGACTATGGCTACACCTTC. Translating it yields CASSLVYRGLDYGYTF.

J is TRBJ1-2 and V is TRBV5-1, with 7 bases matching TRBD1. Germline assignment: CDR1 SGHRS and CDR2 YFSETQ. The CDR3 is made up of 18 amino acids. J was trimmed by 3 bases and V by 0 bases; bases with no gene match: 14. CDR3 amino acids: CASSLEPHGGGLDYGYTF. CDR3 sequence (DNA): TGCGCCAGCAGCTTGGAACCTCATGGAGGGGGCTTGGACTATGGCTACACCTTC.

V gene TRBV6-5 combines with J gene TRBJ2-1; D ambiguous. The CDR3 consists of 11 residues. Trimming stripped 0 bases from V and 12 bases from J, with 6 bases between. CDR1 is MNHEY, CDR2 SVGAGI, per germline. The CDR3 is CASSYSGVQFF. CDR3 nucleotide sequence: TGTGCCAGCAGTTACTCGGGCGTGCAGTTCTTC.

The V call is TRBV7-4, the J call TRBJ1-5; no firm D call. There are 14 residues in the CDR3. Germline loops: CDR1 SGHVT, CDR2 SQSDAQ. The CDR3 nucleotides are TGTGCTAAGCCCGTGGAGCATGGTAAGCAGCCCCAGCATTTT. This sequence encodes CAKPVEHGKQPQHF. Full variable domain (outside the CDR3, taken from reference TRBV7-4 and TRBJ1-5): GAGVSQSPRYKVAKRGRDVALRCDSISGHVTLYWYRQTLGQGSEVLTYSQSDAQRDKSGRPSGRFSAERPERSVSTLKIQRTEQGDSAVYLCAKPVEHGKQPQHFGDGTRLSIL.

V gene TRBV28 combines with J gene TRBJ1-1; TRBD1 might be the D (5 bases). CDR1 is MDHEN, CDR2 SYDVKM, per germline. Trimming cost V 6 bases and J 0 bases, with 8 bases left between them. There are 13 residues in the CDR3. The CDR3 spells CASRDRMNTEAFF. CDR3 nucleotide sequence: TGTGCCAGCAGAGACAGAATGAACACTGAAGCTTTCTTT.

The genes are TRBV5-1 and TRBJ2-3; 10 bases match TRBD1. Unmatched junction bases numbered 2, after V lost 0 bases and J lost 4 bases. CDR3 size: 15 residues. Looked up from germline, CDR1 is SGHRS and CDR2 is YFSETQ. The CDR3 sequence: CASSLATGGADTQYF. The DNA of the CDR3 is TGCGCCAGCAGCTTGGCGACAGGGGGCGCAGATACGCAGTATTTT.

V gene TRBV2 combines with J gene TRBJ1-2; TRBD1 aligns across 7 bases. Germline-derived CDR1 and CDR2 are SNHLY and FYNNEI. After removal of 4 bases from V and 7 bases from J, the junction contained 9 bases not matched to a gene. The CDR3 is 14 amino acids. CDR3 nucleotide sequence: TGTGCCAGCAGTGGAGGCTACAGGGGTTTTGGCTACACCTTC. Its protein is CASSGGYRGFGYTF.

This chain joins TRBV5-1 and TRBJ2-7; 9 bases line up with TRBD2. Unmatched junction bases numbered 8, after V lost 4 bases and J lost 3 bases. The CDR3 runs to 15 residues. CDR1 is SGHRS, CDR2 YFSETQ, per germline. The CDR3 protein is CASSVIAGDDYEQYF. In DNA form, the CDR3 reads TGCGCCAGCAGCGTAATAGCGGGAGACGACTACGAGCAGTACTTC.